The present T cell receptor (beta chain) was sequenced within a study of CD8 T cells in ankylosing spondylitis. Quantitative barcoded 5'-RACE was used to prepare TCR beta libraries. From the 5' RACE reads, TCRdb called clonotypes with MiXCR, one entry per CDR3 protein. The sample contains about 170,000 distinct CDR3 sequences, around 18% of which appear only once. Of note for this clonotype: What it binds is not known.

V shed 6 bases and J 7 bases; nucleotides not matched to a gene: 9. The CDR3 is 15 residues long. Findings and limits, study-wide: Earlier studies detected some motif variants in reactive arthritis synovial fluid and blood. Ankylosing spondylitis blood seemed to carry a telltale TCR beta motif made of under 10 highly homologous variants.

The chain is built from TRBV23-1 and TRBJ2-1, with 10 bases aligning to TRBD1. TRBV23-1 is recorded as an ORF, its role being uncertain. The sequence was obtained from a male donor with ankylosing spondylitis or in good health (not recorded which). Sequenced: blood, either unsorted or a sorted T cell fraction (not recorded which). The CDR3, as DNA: TGCGCCAGCAGGATGACAGGGGGCGGAGATAATGAGCAGTTCTTC. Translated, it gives CASRMTGGGDNEQFF.